One sample yielded the 7 T cell receptor beta chains listed below, sequenced in a study of vaccination and CD4 T cells after COVID-19. Described treatment: approximately 9-day PBMC culture with coronavirus spike peptide pools or control peptides (ViraFEST assay). It was before the COVID-19 pandemic (2011-2018) that the unexposed donor's CD4+ T cells were collected. Sequenced with the Oncomine TCR Beta short-read assay was DNA taken from cultured CD4+ T cells. Via MiXCR, TCRdb re-called the PCR reads, giving one row per CDR3 protein. The sample yields about 10,000 distinct CDR3 sequences, less than 80% seen once. What these receptors recognize is not known. The sample was CD4+ T cells from blood, cultured in vitro. These receptors all stem from a human donor in good health.

The chain recombines TRBV7-6 with TRBJ2-3, with TRBD2 as a possible D gene (6 bases). Germline CDR1 reads SGHVS; CDR2 reads FNYEAQ. The CDR3 covers 17 residues. Trimming removed 4 bases at V and 1 base at J, with 18 bases between. In DNA form, the CDR3 reads TGTGCCAGCAGCTCGCACCCTGGCGGGGTCGGCACAGATACGCAGTATTTT. It specifies CASSSHPGGVGTDTQYF.

The CDR3 is CASSLQGAANSPLHF. CDR3 nucleotides: TGTGCCAGCAGCTTACAGGGGGCGGCCAATTCACCCCTCCACTTT. The chain uses TRBV7-8 and TRBJ1-6, with 8 bases matching TRBD1. The CDR3 runs 15 residues. Germline loops: CDR1 SGHVS, CDR2 FQNEAQ. V was pared by 2 bases and J by 7 bases, with 4 bases of the junction left unmatched.

This chain uses TRBV2 with TRBJ1-2, with 9 bases fitting TRBD1. With V trimmed by 7 bases and J by 6 bases, 3 bases remained unmatched. The germline V gene encodes CDR1 SNHLY and CDR2 FYNNEI. The CDR3 runs to 12 residues. This CDR3 reads CASTRTGDGYTF. In nucleotides, the CDR3 is TGTGCCAGCACCCGGACAGGGGATGGCTACACCTTC. The variable domain in full, completed from reference TRBV2 and TRBJ1-2, reads EPEVTQTPSHQVTQMGQEVILRCVPISNHLYFYWYRQILGQKVEFLVSFYNNEISEKSEIFDDQFSVERPDGSNFTLKIRSTKLEDSAMYFCASTRTGDGYTFGSGTRLTVV.

This clonotype showed up just a few times. The chain has TRBV7-9 and TRBJ1-2; a possible D gene is TRBD1 (5 bases). The ends were cut back, 0 bases at V and 6 bases at J, with 8 bases in the middle. Per germline, CDR1 SEHNR and CDR2 FQNEAQ (reference sequence). The CDR3 length is 13 residues. CDR3 DNA: TGTGCCAGCAGCTTAGCGGGGACCAATGGCTACACCTTC. As protein: CASSLAGTNGYTF.

V usage is TRBV6-1 and J usage is TRBJ1-2, with a possible D match to TRBD1 (5 bases). The CDR3 totals 14 residues. Trimming pared 8 bases from V and 8 bases from J, leaving 21 bases between. CDR1 is MNHNS, CDR2 SASEGT, per germline. The CDR3 sequence: CASRSGTTPRGYTF. As DNA, the CDR3 is TGTGCCAGCCGAAGCGGGACCACTCCCAGAGGCTACACCTTC.

This chain connects TRBV20-1 to TRBJ2-7; D not resolved. The germline V and J ends were trimmed by 2 bases and 3 bases, with 11 bases remaining between them. CDR1 and CDR2 (germline): DFQATT, SNEGSKA (reference sequence). This CDR3 spans 13 amino acids. The DNA for the CDR3 is TGCAGTGCTAGATCCCCTGCTATCTACGAGCAGTACTTC. Translating it yields CSARSPAIYEQYF.

The V and J genes are TRBV6-1 and TRBJ2-5; 8 nucleotides align to TRBD2. The CDR3 runs 14 residues. V shed 4 bases and J 5 bases; nucleotides not matched to a gene: 6. Germline V gene sequence: CDR1 MNHNS, CDR2 SASEGT. The DNA for the CDR3 is TGTGCCAGCAGTGTCGGGGGGGCGGGGGAGACCCAGTACTTC. Its protein is CASSVGGAGETQYF.